This T cell receptor beta chain was sequenced for a study of blood T cell repertoires in COVID-19. About the research overall: Both acute and convalescent COVID-19 samples were obtained from the United States, Italy and Spain.

Losses at the gene ends were 3 bases for V and 0 bases for J; bases not matched to a gene: 15. Per germline, CDR1 MGHRA and CDR2 YSYEKL. The CDR3 contains 20 residues. The method was immunoSEQ multiplex PCR; TCRdb's version includes in-frame clones alone and lacks a portion of them. The sample has just under 30,000 clones, 60% to 80% seen once. The chain uses TRBV4-1 and TRBJ1-5, with TRBD1 matching 9 bases. The sequenced sample was peripheral blood. The sequence was collected from a woman aged 65 to 85 with acute or convalescent COVID-19. The CDR3 loop is CASSQRFRGQGTSSNQPQHF. Written as DNA, the CDR3 is TGCGCCAGCAGCCAGCGATTCAGGGGACAGGGAACCAGTAGCAATCAGCCCCAGCATTTT.